The rows below give T cell receptor beta chains drawn from one sample of a study of blood T cell repertoires in COVID-19. TCRdb keeps only in-frame clones here, not all; method: immunoSEQ multiplex PCR. The table shows under 95,000 clones, with about nine tenths occurring only once. Input material: peripheral blood. These receptor sequences come from a man aged 50 to 59 with COVID-19, enrolled during active disease. Both conserved end residues are trimmed from each CDR3. Each record gives: V gene, CDR3 protein.

>TRBV5-1
ASSRRQGDGYT
>TRBV30
ALQGNTEAF
>TRBV28
ASSSPPGQGAEGYT
>TRBV6-5
ASSNSGFGTDTQY
>TRBV27
ASSFFESDTQY
>TRBV2
ASSDGGNSPLH
>TRBV29-1
SLGTSSFDEQF
>TRBV6-5
ASSSGLGRGNTIY
>TRBV29-1
SGRTGETEAF
>TRBV18
ASSPPYSEETQY
>TRBV7-7
ASSPPGYNEQF
>TRBV6-2/TRBV6-3
ASSAGTGYTGELF
>TRBV30
ATQGLNTEAF
>TRBV5-1
ASSLPSGRANEQF
>TRBV28
ASSFSTNYGYT
>TRBV9
ASSVQGPETQY
>TRBV10-3
AISPAPTSESEQF
>TRBV27
ASRIRGLAGTNEQF
>TRBV6-2/TRBV6-3
ASSYTGMGADTQY
>TRBV6-6
ASSYYRDNSPLH